This entry lists 27 T cell receptor beta chains sequenced from one sample in a study of read filtering for tumor transcriptome and immune sequencing. The library was built from 400 ng RNA with molecular barcoded adaptors for alpha/delta and beta/gamma chains. TCRdb reanalysed the reads using MiXCR and keeps one entry per CDR3 protein. The sample records about 46,000 distinct CDR3 sequences, about 20% being singletons. Sequencing was done on a sample of a population of CD138-negative cells sorted from bone marrow. The source is a donor aged 40 or older with multiple myeloma.

With regard to this clonotype: This may be a read error, as it is one base from a much larger clone. The chain is built from TRBV20-1 and TRBJ2-7, with D possibly being TRBD2 (6 bases). V lost 5 bases, J lost 2 bases, and 19 bases lay in between. Per germline, CDR1 DFQATT and CDR2 SNEGSKA (reference sequence). The CDR3 is made up of 15 amino acids. CDR3 amino acids: CSAASGGEGTYEQYF. In DNA form, the CDR3 reads TGCAGTGCTGCCTCCGGGGGAGAGGGGACCTACGAGCAGTACTTC.

In this sample, this clonotype turned up many times. The chain combines TRBV20-1 with TRBJ2-1; 7 nucleotides agree with TRBD2. The V gene's germline CDR1 is DFQATT and CDR2 SNEGSKA (reference sequence). V lost 3 bases, J lost 4 bases, and 6 bases stayed unmatched. The CDR3 covers 14 residues. CDR3 DNA: TGCAGTGCTAGGAGGCTAGCGGAGTACAATGAGCAGTTCTTC. Its protein is CSARRLAEYNEQFF.

The chain uses TRBV20-1 and TRBJ1-5; TRBD1 is a possible D gene (6 bases). Trimming pared 6 bases from V and 0 bases from J, leaving 15 bases between. Germline values: CDR1 DFQATT, CDR2 SNEGSKA (reference sequence). The length of the CDR3 is 15 residues. CDR3 in amino acids: CSALRGRYSNQPQHF. DNA for the CDR3: TGCAGTGCCCTCAGGGGCCGATATAGCAATCAGCCCCAGCATTTT.

The sample holds a few counts of this clonotype. The chain links TRBV29-1 to TRBJ1-3; 9 nucleotides match TRBD1. Germline V gene lookup returns CDR1 SQVTM and CDR2 ANQGSEA. Trimming removed 4 bases from V and 2 bases from J; junction bases left unmatched: 3. The CDR3 runs 14 residues. CDR3 bases: TGCAGCGTTGTTCGGACAGGGGCTGGAAACACCATATATTTT. Translation: CSVVRTGAGNTIYF.

Many counts were recorded for this clonotype. This chain links TRBV7-8 with TRBJ2-7, with 9 bases identical to TRBD1. Germline CDR1 SGHVS, CDR2 FQNEAQ. The CDR3 sequence is 15 residues long. The V and J ends lost 2 bases and 3 bases, in that order; junction bases with no gene match: 5. The CDR3: CASSLSPGQGYEQYF. The CDR3 nucleotides read TGTGCCAGCAGCTTAAGCCCGGGACAGGGCTACGAGCAGTACTTC.

The sample holds many counts of this clonotype. This chain joins TRBV6-5 and TRBJ1-1; 7 bases are shared with TRBD1. V dropped 6 bases and J dropped 0; count of bases not matched to a gene: 10. The CDR3 is made up of 16 amino acids. Germline V CDR1 and CDR2: MNHEY, SVGAGI. The CDR3 DNA is TGTGCCAGCAGGGCGAATCGACAGGGCCTGAACACTGAAGCTTTCTTT. It is translated as CASRANRQGLNTEAFF.

By share of the sample, this clonotype is medium-sized. This chain links TRBV9 with TRBJ1-2; D unclear. The CDR3 has 13 amino acids. The ends were cut back, 1 base at V and 1 base at J, with 5 bases in the middle. Germline V lookup: CDR1 SGDLS, CDR2 YYNGEE. CDR3 bases: TGTGCCAGCAGCGTATCCGTTAACTATGGCTACACCTTC. Its translation: CASSVSVNYGYTF.

In regard to this clonotype: A much larger clone is a single base away; this may be a read error. The V and J genes are TRBV3-1 and TRBJ2-1, with no clear D. The germline CDR1 and CDR2 sequences are LGHDT and YNNKEL (reference sequence). This CDR3 spans 15 amino acids. V gave up 1 base and J gave up 0 bases, with 7 bases separating them. CDR3 DNA: TGTGCCAGCAGCCAAGTTTCGGGCTCCTACAATGAGCAGTTCTTC. This sequence encodes CASSQVSGSYNEQFF.

There are many counts of this clonotype. This sequence joins TRBV21-1 and TRBJ2-5. TRBV21-1 is a recognized pseudogene. This CDR3 contains 11 residues. CDR3 protein: CASSIKETQYF. CDR3 sequence (DNA): TGTGCCAGCAGCATCAAGGAGACCCAGTACTTC.

A remark on this clonotype: A much larger clone lies a single base off, so this may be a read error. V usage is TRBV13 and J usage is TRBJ2-5, with D tentatively TRBD2 (5 bases). The germline V gene has CDR1 PRHDT and CDR2 FYEKMQ (reference sequence). Trimming took off 8 bases at V and 5 bases at J, with 18 bases between the two ends. The CDR3 totals 14 residues. DNA for the CDR3: TGTGCCAGCTGCCAAGACGGAGGTGGGGAGACCCAGTACTTC. Translating gives CASCQDGGGETQYF.

This clonotype was counted only a few times. This may be a read error: a much more frequent sequence differs by one nucleotide. V usage is TRBV20-1 and J usage is TRBJ1-3; D perhaps matches TRBD1 (5 bases). The V gene's germline CDR1 is DFQATT and CDR2 SNEGSKA (reference sequence). V was cut by 6 bases and J by 2 bases, with 17 bases left in between. The CDR3 sequence is 15 residues long. This chain's CDR3 is CSARQPGAPGNTIYF. CDR3 nucleotide sequence: TGCAGTGCCAGACAGCCTGGGGCCCCTGGAAACACCATATATTTT.

Only one count was recorded for this clonotype. This rearrangement joins TRBV28 to TRBJ1-1; D is undetermined. V lost 3 bases to trimming and J lost 1 base, with 9 bases between them. The CDR3 spans 14 residues. Germline V gives CDR1 MDHEN, CDR2 SYDVKM. CDR3 region: CASSFFRENTEAFF. CDR3 DNA: TGTGCCAGCAGTTTCTTTCGGGAGAACACTGAAGCTTTCTTT. The full variable domain, in which reference TRBV28 and TRBJ1-1 provide the parts outside the CDR3, is DVKVTQSSRYLVKRTGEKVFLECVQDMDHENMFWYRQDPGLGLRLIYFSYDVKMKEKGDIPEGYSVSREKKERFSLILESASTNQTSMYLCASSFFRENTEAFFGQGTRLTVV.

This clonotype was detected ten times or more. This rearrangement joins TRBV9 to TRBJ2-3; TRBD1 might be the D (6 bases). Germline V gives CDR1 SGDLS, CDR2 YYNGEE. There are 15 residues in the CDR3. V lost 3 bases and J 0 bases, leaving 11 bases between the germline ends. In DNA, the CDR3 is TGTGCCAGCAGCGCCACCGGGACAAGCACAGATACGCAGTATTTT. This translates into CASSATGTSTDTQYF.

This clonotype came up many times. This chain joins TRBV6-2 or TRBV6-3 and TRBJ2-1; D not certain. V was clipped by 2 bases and J by 0 bases, with 2 bases between them. This CDR3 has 13 residues. Germline-derived CDR1 and CDR2 are MNHEY and SVGEGT. The CDR3 spells CASSYDSYNEQFF. In DNA form, the CDR3 reads TGTGCCAGCAGTTACGACTCCTACAATGAGCAGTTCTTC.

In this sample, this clonotype turned up many times. This chain links TRBV20-1 with TRBJ2-3; 9 positions agree with TRBD2. From germline, CDR1 is DFQATT and CDR2 SNEGSKA (reference sequence). The V gene end was trimmed by 3 bases and the J gene end by 2 bases; junction bases not matched to a gene: 6. There are 15 residues in the CDR3. The CDR3 is CSARAPGLATDTQYF. DNA of the CDR3: TGCAGTGCTAGGGCCCCGGGACTAGCCACAGATACGCAGTATTTT.

The gene calls are TRBV7-2 and TRBJ2-1; D perhaps matches TRBD2 (6 bases). The ends were cut back, 1 base at V and 1 base at J, with 11 bases in the middle. CDR1 and CDR2 from the germline V gene are SGHTA and FQGNSA. This CDR3 spans 16 amino acids. CDR3 in DNA: TGTGCCAGCAGCTTAGGCACTAGCAGATCCTACAATGAGCAGTTCTTC. Encoded protein: CASSLGTSRSYNEQFF.

This clonotype occurred many times. The V gene is TRBV10-3, the J gene TRBJ1-6, with D unclear. The CDR3 is 17 residues long. With 2 bases removed from V and 6 bases from J, the gap between germline ends came to 17 bases. Germline loops: CDR1 ENHRY, CDR2 SYGVKD. The CDR3 DNA is TGTGCCATCAGTGAGACCCTTACCGGACGGCGTAATTCACCCCTCCACTTT. It is translated as CAISETLTGRRNSPLHF.

This clonotype is medium-sized within its sample. The chain recombines TRBV6-2 or TRBV6-3 with TRBJ2-1; D may match TRBD1 or TRBD2 (5 bases each). Germline V lookup: CDR1 MNHEY, CDR2 SVGEGT. This CDR3 comprises 13 residues. Trimming took 4 bases from V and 5 from J, leaving 9 bases between them. The CDR3 protein is CASSWDVDNEQFF. As DNA, the CDR3 is TGTGCCAGCAGTTGGGACGTCGACAATGAGCAGTTCTTC.

About this clonotype: Germline is not matched at one junction end, which may reflect a read error. V is TRBV5-5 and J is TRBJ1-1; the D is unclear. The CDR3 consists of 15 residues. Germline-derived CDR1 and CDR2 are SGHKS and YYEKEE (reference sequence). CDR3 sequence reads: CASSSTDPKNTEAFF. CDR3 bases: TGCGCCAGCAGCTCGACGGACCCTAAGAACACTGAAGCTTTCTTT. The whole variable domain, filled in from reference TRBV5-5 and TRBJ1-1, reads DAGVTQSPTHLIKTRGQQVTLRCSPISGHKSVSWYQQVLGQGPQFIFQYYEKEERGRGNFPDRFSARQFPNYSSELNVNALLLGDSALYLCASSSTDPKNTEAFFGQGTRLTVV.

This clonotype has more than one count but fewer than ten. The chain uses TRBV7-2 and TRBJ2-1; D might be TRBD2 (5 bases). This CDR3 has 13 amino acids. Per germline, CDR1 SGHTA and CDR2 FQGNSA. Trimming took off 3 bases at V and 6 bases at J, with 9 bases between the two ends. The CDR3 sequence is CASSFGLFNEQFF. In DNA, the CDR3 is TGTGCCAGCAGCTTTGGACTGTTCAATGAGCAGTTCTTC.

Notes on this clonotype: A much more abundant neighbour one base away suggests this may be a read error. The chain carries TRBV14 and TRBJ2-7; D is ambiguous. From germline, CDR1 is SGHDN and CDR2 FVKESK. CDR3 length: 12 amino acids. CDR3 region: CASSQGKYERYF. In DNA form, the CDR3 reads TGTGCCAGCAGCCAGGGTAAATACGAGCGGTACTTC.

This clonotype was counted at least ten times. The chain joins TRBV7-2 to TRBJ2-5, with TRBD1 matching 11 bases. Germline CDR1 and CDR2: SGHTA and FQGNSA. V gave up 5 bases and J gave up 4 bases; unmatched junction bases: 3. The CDR3 totals 14 residues. The chain's CDR3 is CASSPGTGGETQYF. For the CDR3, the DNA is TGTGCCAGCAGCCCCGGGACAGGGGGAGAGACCCAGTACTTC.

In the case of this clonotype: Given a much more abundant clone one base away, this may be a read error. CDR3 bases: TGTGCCAGCAGCGTGACAGGGTTGGGCACTGAAGTTTTCTTT. Its translation: CASSVTGLGTEVFF. This chain uses TRBV2 with TRBJ1-1; 7 bases are shared with TRBD1. Germline V lookup: CDR1 SNHLY, CDR2 FYNNEI. The CDR3 spans 14 residues.

A note on this clonotype: This could be a read error, since a much larger clone is one nucleotide away. The chain recombines TRBV5-1 with TRBJ2-1; TRBD1 matches 7 bases. Germline-derived CDR1 and CDR2 are SGHRS and YFSETQ. CDR3 length: 14 amino acids. The V segment lost 8 bases and the J segment 4 bases; nucleotides outside the gene matches: 9. The CDR3 DNA reads TGCGCCAGTAGCCCGCTGGGACAGTACAATGAGCAGTTCTTC. Amino acids: CASSPLGQYNEQFF. The variable domain in full, with the rest retrieved from reference TRBV5-1 and TRBJ2-1, is KAGVTQTPRYLIKTRGQQVTLSCSPISGHRSVSWYQQTPGQGLQFLFEYFSETQRNKGNFPGRFSGRQFSNSRSEMNVSTLELGDSALYLCASSPLGQYNEQFFGPGTRLTVL.

By its share, this clonotype is medium-sized. This chain joins TRBV12-5 and TRBJ1-1, with a possible D match to TRBD1 (6 bases). The germline CDR1 and CDR2 sequences are LGHNT and FRNRAP. V shed 6 bases and J shed 0 bases, with 17 bases lying between them. The length of the CDR3 is 16 residues. CDR3 residues: CASGPGGALLNTEAFF. The CDR3 DNA follows: TGTGCTAGTGGCCCTGGGGGGGCCCTCTTGAACACTGAAGCTTTCTTT.

The rearrangement links TRBV18 to TRBJ1-3; possible D gene TRBD1, 5 bases. The ends were cut back, 2 bases at V and 3 bases at J, with 11 bases in the middle. The CDR3 length is 15 residues. In germline, CDR1 is KGHSH, CDR2 LQKENI. The CDR3 reads CASSPRARVGNTIYF. DNA for the CDR3: TGTGCCAGCTCACCAAGGGCCAGGGTTGGAAACACCATATATTTT.

This clonotype appeared many times. The rearrangement joins TRBV6-2 or TRBV6-3 to TRBJ2-1; 10 bases agree with TRBD2. Germline trimming cut 3 bases from V and 4 bases from J; bases unmatched to any gene: 6. This CDR3 contains 16 residues. Germline values: CDR1 MNHEY, CDR2 SVGEGT. This chain's CDR3 is CASSYSWTSGYNEQFF. The CDR3 region has the DNA TGTGCCAGCAGTTATTCCTGGACTAGCGGATACAATGAGCAGTTCTTC.